A single sample is the source of the 28 T cell receptor beta chains below, sequenced in a study of T-cell reconstitution after alpha-beta-depleted transplantation in children. Preparation of the TCRbeta library was carried out with unique molecular identifiers. One entry per CDR3 protein results from TCRdb running MiXCR on the PCR reads. The table lists 65,000 to 90,000 distinct CDR3 sequences, around 9.9% of them singletons. This sample comprised PBMCs, obtained before TCRalphabeta/CD19-depleted stem cell transplant. The receptors shown here come from a boy between 10 and 17 years old with acute myeloid leukemia, due to receive a stem cell transplant.

Ten or more counts support this clonotype. The rearrangement links TRBV12-3 or TRBV12-4 to TRBJ2-1, with D hard to call. Trimming stripped 3 bases from V and 3 bases from J, with 0 bases between. This CDR3 has 11 residues. CDR3 amino acids: CASSFYNEQFF. CDR3 DNA: TGTGCCAGCAGTTTCTACAATGAGCAGTTCTTC.

This clonotype appeared a few times. This sequence joins TRBV7-3 and TRBJ1-2; tentatively, D is TRBD1 (5 bases). With 1 base removed from V and 8 bases from J, the gap between germline ends came to 11 bases. Germline V gene data show CDR1 as SGHTA and CDR2 as FQGTGA. This CDR3 contains 13 residues. CDR3 nucleotide sequence: TGTGCCAGCAGCTTAATCCAGGGTGAAGGCTACACCTTC. Its translation: CASSLIQGEGYTF.

This clonotype occurred many times. The chain combines TRBV6-5 with TRBJ2-3, with D tentatively TRBD2 (5 bases). This CDR3 has 14 amino acids. CDR1 and CDR2 from the germline V gene are MNHEY and SVGAGI. Trimming left V 4 bases short and J 1 base short, with 9 bases between. CDR3 protein: CASSSLLGTDTQYF. CDR3 bases: TGTGCCAGCAGTTCGCTACTAGGCACAGATACGCAGTATTTT.

This clonotype occurred many times. The genes are TRBV6-5 and TRBJ1-1; D may be TRBD1 (5 bases). The germline V gene encodes CDR1 MNHEY and CDR2 SVGAGI. This CDR3 is built from 16 residues. Between the trimmed V and J ends, which lost 3 bases and 0 bases, there was a span of 14 bases. The CDR3 here is CASSYIRGFMNTEAFF. Here the CDR3 DNA reads TGTGCCAGCAGTTATATCCGGGGCTTCATGAACACTGAAGCTTTCTTT.

This clonotype was recorded many times. The rearrangement uses TRBV20-1 and TRBJ2-3, with D possibly being TRBD2 (6 bases). Trimming stripped 5 bases from V and 0 bases from J, with 12 bases between. The CDR3 loop spans 14 amino acids. CDR1 is DFQATT, CDR2 SNEGSKA, per germline (reference sequence). CDR3 nucleotides: TGCAGTGCTCTGGGACTCACCAGCACAGATACGCAGTATTTT. Amino acid sequence: CSALGLTSTDTQYF.

This clonotype appeared a few times. The CDR3 region has the DNA TGTGCCAGCTCACCTGATACAGGGGCCAACTACGAGCAGTACTTC. Amino acids: CASSPDTGANYEQYF. The chain uses TRBV18 and TRBJ2-7; 7 bases fit TRBD1. The CDR3 runs 15 residues. The junction had 8 bases not matched to a gene; V was cut back by 3 bases and J by 3 bases. CDR1 and CDR2 (germline): KGHSH, LQKENI. Full variable domain (outside the CDR3, taken from reference TRBV18 and TRBJ2-7): NAGVMQNPRHLVRRRGQEARLRCSPMKGHSHVYWYRQLPEEGLKFMVYLQKENIIDESGMPKERFSAEFPKEGPSILRIQQVVRGDSAAYFCASSPDTGANYEQYFGPGTRLTVT.

This clonotype was counted many times. The V gene is TRBV20-1, the J gene TRBJ2-7, with a weak D call TRBD2 (6 bases). V lost 6 bases, J lost 7 bases, and 16 bases lay in between. This CDR3 comprises 12 residues. Germline CDR1 DFQATT, CDR2 SNEGSKA (reference sequence). The CDR3: CSALLGGWEQYF. As DNA, the CDR3 is TGCAGTGCCCTCCTTGGGGGGTGGGAGCAGTACTTC.

This chain joins TRBV6-1 and TRBJ2-1; 9 nucleotides agree with TRBD2. The V segment lost 6 bases and the J segment 9 bases; nucleotides outside the gene matches: 6. Germline assignment: CDR1 MNHNS and CDR2 SASEGT. The CDR3 has 13 amino acids. The CDR3 spells CASSPSGTGEQFF. The CDR3 DNA is TGTGCCAGCAGCCCTAGCGGGACCGGTGAGCAGTTCTTC.

With respect to this clonotype: One end of the junction is discordant with germline, which a read error may explain. The V and J genes are TRBV6-5 and TRBJ2-2, with D perhaps matching TRBD2 (7 bases). Germline V lookup: CDR1 MNHEY, CDR2 SVGAGI. This CDR3 has 17 residues. CDR3 nucleotides: TGTGCCAGCAGTTACTCTGGGGGGGCGTTGAACACCGGGAAGCTGTTTTTT. It codes for CASSYSGGALNTGKLFF.

Only a few counts were recorded for this clonotype. The chain combines TRBV7-3 with TRBJ2-1; no reliable D call. The germline V gene encodes CDR1 SGHTA and CDR2 FQGTGA. The CDR3 spans 13 residues. Trimming removed 1 base from V and 8 bases from J, with 9 bases in between. CDR3 in amino acids: CASSLIRFDEQFF. The CDR3 bases are TGTGCCAGCAGCTTAATCCGTTTCGATGAGCAGTTCTTC.

This clonotype has at least ten counts. This chain uses TRBV5-6 with TRBJ2-2, with no clear D. CDR3 length: 13 amino acids. Germline CDR1 reads SGHDT; CDR2 reads YYEEEE. Deletions cut 4 bases from V and 4 bases from J, with 8 bases between. CDR3 in DNA: TGTGCCAGCAGCGATCGGACCACCGGGGAGCTGTTTTTT. It is translated as CASSDRTTGELFF. The variable domain in full, completed from reference TRBV5-6 and TRBJ2-2, reads DAGVTQSPTHLIKTRGQQVTLRCSPKSGHDTVSWYQQALGQGPQFIFQYYEEEERQRGNFPDRFSGHQFPNYSSELNVNALLLGDSALYLCASSDRTTGELFFGEGSRLTVL.

This clonotype was seen at least ten times. V usage is TRBV20-1 and J usage is TRBJ2-3; 9 bases line up with TRBD2. The CDR3 runs 14 residues. Germline CDR1 is DFQATT and CDR2 is SNEGSKA (reference sequence). The ends lost 7 bases at V and 3 bases at J; junction bases unmatched: 8. The CDR3 bases are TGCAGTGTAGCGGGACTAGCAATAACAGATACGCAGTATTTT. Residues: CSVAGLAITDTQYF.

The V call is TRBV30, the J call TRBJ1-1; possible D gene TRBD1, 5 bases. Germline V gene sequence: CDR1 GTSNPN, CDR2 SVGIG (reference sequence). The CDR3 length is 14 residues. Trimming left V 3 bases short and J 1 base short, with 12 bases between. The DNA of the CDR3 is TGTGCCTGGAGGCGCCCCGGGGGGAACACTGAAGCTTTCTTT. Amino acids: CAWRRPGGNTEAFF.

This clonotype was found many times. This chain links TRBV10-3 with TRBJ2-7, with 9 bases aligning to TRBD1. The CDR3 extends over 13 amino acids. CDR1 and CDR2 from the germline V gene are ENHRY and SYGVKD. Trimming cost V 10 bases and J 4 bases; bases outside gene matches: 8. CDR3 loop: CATKGQGIYEQYF. The DNA for the CDR3 is TGTGCCACGAAGGGACAGGGCATTTACGAGCAGTACTTC.

This clonotype occurred many times. This chain connects TRBV20-1 to TRBJ1-5; D is unclear. V was pared by 3 bases and J by 6 bases, with 9 bases between. CDR3 length equals 12 residues. Germline CDR1 DFQATT, CDR2 SNEGSKA (reference sequence). Here the CDR3 reads CSARTVLQPQHF. The CDR3 region has the DNA TGCAGTGCTAGGACCGTCCTTCAGCCCCAGCATTTT.

Many counts were recorded for this clonotype. V gene TRBV7-2 combines with J gene TRBJ2-7, with a tentative D call TRBD1 (6 bases). The germline gives CDR1 SGHTA, CDR2 FQGNSA. This CDR3 comprises 14 residues. V gave up 5 bases and J gave up 5 bases, with 16 bases separating them. The CDR3 DNA sequence: TGTGCCAGCAGCCTTCAGGGGTATAACGACGAGCAGTACTTC. It specifies CASSLQGYNDEQYF.

With respect to this clonotype: One end of the junction is discordant with germline, which a read error may explain. The chain uses TRBV5-1 and TRBJ1-2, with 7 nucleotides matching TRBD1. Looked up from germline, CDR1 is SGHRS and CDR2 is YFSETQ. The CDR3 totals 14 residues. This CDR3 is CAGSLIAGGYGYTF. The CDR3 DNA sequence: TGCGCCGGCAGCTTGATCGCAGGGGGGTATGGCTACACCTTC.

At least ten counts were recorded for this clonotype. The chain has TRBV5-1 and TRBJ1-2; D is undetermined. Per germline, CDR1 SGHRS and CDR2 YFSETQ. Trimming removed 0 bases at V and 4 bases at J, with 16 bases between. This CDR3 comprises 16 residues. In DNA, the CDR3 is TGCGCCAGCAGCTTGGTCCCGACGGGAAGGGCCTATGGCTACACCTTC. Amino acid sequence: CASSLVPTGRAYGYTF.

This clonotype has a count of ten or more. V gene TRBV7-2 combines with J gene TRBJ2-4; the D gene is possibly TRBD1 (6 bases). This CDR3 contains 11 residues. V gave up 1 base and J gave up 14 bases, with 9 bases separating them. The germline V gene has CDR1 SGHTA and CDR2 FQGNSA. The CDR3 loop reads CASSLGSGEYF. CDR3 nucleotides: TGTGCCAGCAGCTTAGGTTCAGGGGAGTACTTC.

Many counts were recorded for this clonotype. The chain combines TRBV5-5 with TRBJ2-7; D ambiguous. V was cut by 0 bases and J by 0 bases, with 7 bases left in between. Germline values: CDR1 SGHKS, CDR2 YYEKEE (reference sequence). The CDR3 loop spans 14 amino acids. The CDR3 region has the DNA TGTGCCAGCAGCTTGGCCGATTTCTCCTACGAGCAGTACGTC. Protein product: CASSLADFSYEQYV.

This clonotype was detected a few times. V usage is TRBV27 and J usage is TRBJ2-5; 7 bases are a match to TRBD2. The CDR3 runs to 14 residues. The germline CDR1 and CDR2 sequences are MNHEY and SMNVEV (reference sequence). The J segment lost 5 bases and the V segment lost 6 bases, leaving 9 bases of the junction unmatched. Written as DNA, the CDR3 is TGTGCCAGCAGCACATCTAGCGGACGGGAGACCCAGTACTTC. Translation gives CASSTSSGRETQYF.

This clonotype was counted at least ten times. The chain employs TRBV27 and TRBJ2-5; 7 nucleotides align to TRBD1. After removal of 5 bases from V and 4 bases from J, the junction contained 10 bases not matched to a gene. CDR1 MNHEY and CDR2 SMNVEV come from the germline V gene (reference sequence). The CDR3 length is 15 residues. CDR3 protein: CASSPRQGWRETQYF. Written as DNA, the CDR3 is TGTGCCAGCAGTCCCAGACAGGGTTGGCGAGAGACCCAGTACTTC.

This clonotype was counted at least ten times. The rearrangement uses TRBV5-1 and TRBJ2-1; no clear D. This CDR3 has 11 amino acids. The germline V gene has CDR1 SGHRS and CDR2 YFSETQ. The V gene lost 2 bases and the J gene lost 5 bases, with 2 bases spanning the gap. CDR3 protein: CASSFDNEQFF. CDR3 in DNA: TGCGCCAGCAGCTTCGACAATGAGCAGTTCTTC.

This clonotype was recorded many times. V is TRBV5-1 and J is TRBJ1-2, with D possibly TRBD1 on 6 matching bases. CDR3 length: 14 residues. V was pared by 5 bases and J by 3 bases, with 14 bases between. Germline V gene sequence: CDR1 SGHRS, CDR2 YFSETQ. CDR3 residues: CASRLRTDDYGYTF. For the CDR3, the DNA is TGCGCCAGCAGACTGAGGACAGACGACTATGGCTACACCTTC.

This clonotype was detected many times. V is TRBV3-1 and J is TRBJ1-1; D gene unclear. The V end lost 4 bases, the J end lost 11 bases, and 17 bases lay between the germline ends. This CDR3 has 13 residues. Looked up from germline, CDR1 is LGHDT and CDR2 is YNNKEL (reference sequence). The CDR3 here is CASSPLLAVSAFF. CDR3 nucleotides: TGTGCCAGCAGCCCCCTGCTCGCCGTGAGTGCTTTCTTT.

There are many counts of this clonotype. The CDR3 region has the DNA TGTGCCAGCAGTCGGGACGGTACTAACTATGGCTACACCTTC. This translates into CASSRDGTNYGYTF. J is TRBJ1-2 and V is TRBV3-1; possibly TRBD1 for D (5 bases). CDR3 length: 14 amino acids. Germline V lookup: CDR1 LGHDT, CDR2 YNNKEL (reference sequence). Trimming left V 6 bases short and J 0 bases short, with 11 bases between.

This clonotype was recorded once. The rearrangement joins TRBV4-2 to TRBJ2-5; 14 bases are shared with TRBD2. The junction had 5 bases not matched to a gene; V was cut back by 5 bases and J by 3 bases. This CDR3 spans 16 amino acids. CDR1 and CDR2 (germline): LGHNA, YNFKEQ. The CDR3 is CASSTGLAGGEETQYF. The CDR3 DNA reads as TGTGCCAGCAGCACAGGACTAGCGGGGGGAGAAGAGACCCAGTACTTC.

This clonotype was seen ten or more times. This chain links TRBV29-1 with TRBJ1-5; tentatively, D is TRBD1 (5 bases). Trimming took 4 bases from V and 2 from J, leaving 12 bases between them. The CDR3 loop spans 14 amino acids. CDR1 is SQVTM and CDR2 is ANQGSEA in the germline V gene. CDR3 protein: CSVASGAGNQPQHF. CDR3 sequence (DNA): TGCAGCGTTGCTAGTGGGGCTGGCAATCAGCCCCAGCATTTT.